This T cell receptor beta chain was retrieved from a study of blood T cells in healthy people across ages (dated by TCRdb to about 2015). Context from the whole study: In model experiments, template switching captured about one uniquely barcoded TCR beta cDNA molecule for every two T cells. The donors were divided into four age groups: young (average approximately 17 years), middle-aged (approximately 41), aged (approximately 64) and long-lived (roughly 88). Two additional independent replicas of 1 million unique cDNA reads from the same blood draw were analyzed for two donors (one aged 18 to 30 and one aged 80 or older). To avoid experimental bias, donors of different ages were randomly spread across the sequencing lanes. To track age-related changes in TCR beta repertoire diversity, the study relied on deep sequencing normalized with unique cDNA molecular identifiers. Broad study findings and their caveats: Because donor CMV infection status was unknown, age-related changes in expanded clonotypes were potentially confounded. A strong correlation was found between observed TCR beta diversity and the percentage of naive T cells measured by flow cytometry. Estimates of total diversity from one million sequenced T cells were regarded as lower bounds and underestimates. Since profiling was done on bulk unsorted PBMCs, naive and antigen-experienced compartments could not be conclusively compared. Compared with the aged group, more naive CD4+ T cells, fewer expanded clones and increased TCR diversity were shown by the long-lived group, suggesting age selection. As age increased, observed TCR beta diversity per million T cells dropped in a roughly linear way, and a significant reduction was already evident by age about 40.

Concerning this clonotype itself: Its antigen is still unknown. A read error may produce the germline difference seen at one junction end.

The library relied on 5' RACE. A second roughly 7 to 11 cycle PCR used a sample-barcoded 5' primer and a J-beta primer mix. A unique molecular identifier was introduced onto each TCR beta cDNA molecule by a template-switch 5' adaptor carrying 12 random nucleotides. At least 2.5 million CDR3-containing paired-end reads were obtained from each sample. The Mint cDNA synthesis kit, primed by a TRBC-specific oligonucleotide, was used to synthesize first-strand cDNA from all RNA. All cDNA was treated with uracil-DNA glycosylase and then went through a first 18-cycle PCR with the universal primers M1SS and BC2_uni_R. The authors processed their data as follows. Each sample was normalized by randomly selecting 1 million high-quality reads, each carrying a distinct molecular identifier. Instead of being binned into consensus sequences, reads with shared molecular identifiers were discarded. MiTCR, with a Q25 quality threshold and the strictest error-elimination algorithm, was used for CDR3 identification, clonotype clustering and error correction. A nonparametric unseen species model with Euler transformation was used to estimate a lower bound on total TCR beta diversity. TCRdb reanalyzed the raw reads on its own, using fastp at Q25 for trimming and MiXCR for clone calling, and kept in-frame beta chains. A single entry per CDR3 protein holds the most common genes and DNA from its merged rows. The V and J calls, along with clone size, are taken from TCRdb and not from the paper's own processing. This sample has 1.8 million or so distinct CDR3 sequences in its table, and around 40% of those were observed once. In total, the top ten clones hold more than 20% of the sample.

The donors were some 36 Caucasian individuals from Russia, aged roughly 6 to 100 years, who were systemically healthy. Each donor gave approximately 9.4 milliliters of peripheral blood, drawn into EDTA-treated Vacutainer tubes. Ficoll-Paque density-gradient centrifugation was used to isolate PBMCs, with at least 7 million obtained per sample. Total RNA was extracted from PBMCs with Trizol reagent, with at least 6 micrograms obtained per sample. For every donor, an aliquot of PBMCs went through flow cytometry to measure the percentages of naive CD45RAhigh/CD27high T cells. This clonotype originated in a human donor in good health. Source material: blood.

The CDR3 loop reads CANSYGARSYGYTF. In nucleotides, the sequence is TGTGCCAACAGTTACGGCGCCAGAAGCTATGGCTACACCTTC. Rearrangement joined TRBV12-3 or TRBV12-4 to TRBJ1-2; the D gene is not confidently resolved. Reading from cysteine to phenylalanine, the CDR3 counts 14 amino acids. The DNA shown is the 42-base CDR3, in frame from base 1.